This T cell receptor beta chain comes out of a study of OX40 agonist ivuxolimab in advanced cancers. TCRdb's copy holds only in-frame clones and misses some; the assay was immunoSEQ multiplex PCR. The repertoire holds approximately 70,000 clones, with about 91% as singletons. The TCR sequence derives from an adult with an advanced solid tumor such as melanoma, head and neck, liver or kidney cancer. The sequencing used CD4+ or CD8+ T cells sorted from blood, collected in a trial of the OX40 agonist ivuxolimab.

The CDR3, as DNA: TGTGCCACCAGCAGAGCCAATAGACAGGGCCCAGGGCAGTTCTTC. Translation gives CATSRANRQGPGQFF. The V gene is TRBV15, the J gene TRBJ2-1; 7 bases line up with TRBD1. Per the germline V gene, CDR1 is LNHNV and CDR2 is YYDKDF (reference sequence). V shed 1 base and J 12 bases; nucleotides not matched to a gene: 12. CDR3 length: 15 residues.